This TCR beta chain stems from a study of CD8+CD57+ T cells in acquired aplastic anemia. Study overall: Sorted CD4+ and CD8+ cells yielded DNA averaging approximately 3.5 ug. General observations from the study: Patients and controls were not found to differ significantly in CD8+ Simpson's diversity.

As concerns this clonotype: Antigen unknown. Sequence at one end of the junction differs from germline and may be a read error.

Profiles of TCR beta VDJ and CDR3 were generated from a genomic DNA template. TCRdb fed the reads into MiXCR, producing one record per CDR3 protein. The sample has more than 150,000 distinct CDR3 sequences, nearly 50% seen once. The sequenced patients had an expansion of CD8+CD57+ cells seen by flow cytometry. Every one of the patients had aplastic anemia (severe, acquired). Patients had received no therapy at the time of blood sampling. The CDR3 loop spans 15 amino acids. Per germline, CDR1 SGHRS and CDR2 YFSETQ. The source of this sequence is a human donor with aplastic anemia. Sequencing was performed on sorted CD4+, CD8+, or CD8+CD57+ T cells (not recorded which) from PBMCs. V is TRBV5-1 and J is TRBJ2-5, with TRBD1 as a possible D gene (7 bases). CDR3 sequence: CASSSQGGFQGTQHF. The CDR3 bases are TGCGCCAGCAGCTCTCAGGGGGGCTTCCAAGGGACCCAGCACTTC.